The 9 T cell receptor beta chains listed next were all sequenced from one sample in a study of OX40 agonist ivuxolimab in advanced cancers. Profiled with immunoSEQ multiplex PCR; TCRdb holds only in-frame clones, not every one. The table has fewer than 70,000 clones, roughly 82% seen once; the top ten hold around 1.6%. The material sequenced was CD4+ or CD8+ T cells sorted from blood, taken in a trial of the OX40 agonist ivuxolimab. The receptors were sampled from an adult with an advanced solid tumor such as melanoma, head and neck, liver or kidney cancer.

The chain is built from TRBV28 and TRBJ1-2; TRBD1 is a possible D gene (5 bases). V lost 3 bases to trimming and J lost 8 bases, with 22 bases between them. CDR3 size: 16 residues. Germline assignment: CDR1 MDHEN and CDR2 SYDVKM. The CDR3 spells CASSFTDSGQGDGYTF. In nucleotides, the CDR3 is TGTGCCAGCAGTTTTACTGATTCAGGGCAGGGTGACGGCTACACCTTC.

The chain recombines TRBV6-1 with TRBJ1-5; D might be TRBD1 (5 bases). CDR3 length: 17 amino acids. V lost 0 bases to trimming and J lost 4 bases, with 16 bases between them. Germline V CDR1 and CDR2: MNHNS, SASEGT. The chain's CDR3 is CASSEALSRAWNQPQHF. The CDR3 DNA reads TGTGCCAGCAGTGAAGCTCTTTCCAGGGCGTGGAATCAGCCCCAGCATTTT.

The chain is built from TRBV5-1 and TRBJ2-3; possibly TRBD1 for D (6 bases). The CDR3 runs to 14 residues. CDR1 and CDR2 (germline): SGHRS, YFSETQ. V lost 3 bases and J 2 bases, leaving 10 bases between the germline ends. This CDR3 is CASSSGQNTDTQYF. In DNA, the CDR3 is TGCGCCAGCAGCTCCGGACAGAACACAGATACGCAGTATTTT. The variable domain in full, with the rest retrieved from reference TRBV5-1 and TRBJ2-3, is KAGVTQTPRYLIKTRGQQVTLSCSPISGHRSVSWYQQTPGQGLQFLFEYFSETQRNKGNFPGRFSGRQFSNSRSEMNVSTLELGDSALYLCASSSGQNTDTQYFGPGTRLTVL.

CDR3 sequence: CASSKGQGSSYEQYF. CDR3 nucleotides: TGTGCCAGCAGCAAGGGACAGGGAAGCTCCTACGAGCAGTACTTC. V usage is TRBV7-9 and J usage is TRBJ2-7; 9 bases fit TRBD1. The CDR3 runs to 15 residues. CDR1 and CDR2 from the germline V gene are SEHNR and FQNEAQ (reference sequence). The V gene end was trimmed by 5 bases and the J gene end by 0 bases; junction bases not matched to a gene: 5.

The chain links TRBV28 to TRBJ1-1, with 10 bases matching TRBD1. In germline, CDR1 is MDHEN, CDR2 SYDVKM. This CDR3 region has 14 residues. J gave up 7 bases and V 4 bases, and 6 bases lay outside the gene matches. The CDR3 nucleotides read TGTGCCAGCAGTTACCATGGGGACAGGGGTGAAGCTTTCTTT. It is translated as CASSYHGDRGEAFF. The complete variable domain, with remaining parts taken from reference TRBV28 and TRBJ1-1, reads DVKVTQSSRYLVKRTGEKVFLECVQDMDHENMFWYRQDPGLGLRLIYFSYDVKMKEKGDIPEGYSVSREKKERFSLILESASTNQTSMYLCASSYHGDRGEAFFGQGTRLTVV.

J is TRBJ1-2 and V is TRBV29-1; a weak D match, TRBD1 (6 bases). Germline lookup yields CDR1 SQVTM and CDR2 ANQGSEA. V lost 0 bases and J lost 5, with 13 bases in between. The CDR3 totals 14 residues. As DNA, the CDR3 is TGCAGCGTTGAAGACAGGGGCGGGTGGTATGGCTACACCTTC. Protein sequence: CSVEDRGGWYGYTF.

The rearrangement links TRBV7-2 to TRBJ2-3; TRBD2 matches 8 bases. Per the germline V gene, CDR1 is SGHTA and CDR2 is FQGNSA. V lost 1 base and J lost 0; bases outside the gene matches: 6. This CDR3 is 17 amino acids long. The CDR3 coding sequence is TGTGCCAGCAGCTTAGGAGCGCGGGGGGCCAGCACAGATACGCAGTATTTT. As protein: CASSLGARGASTDTQYF.

This chain uses TRBV19 with TRBJ1-5, with a tentative D call TRBD1 (6 bases). This CDR3 region has 14 residues. Trimming shortened V by 5 bases and J by 7 bases, and 15 bases separated the two germline ends. Germline assignment: CDR1 LNHDA and CDR2 SQIVND (reference sequence). The CDR3 DNA reads as TGTGCCAGTAGTTTTCTGGGGGGCGGGCAGCCCCAGCATTTT. Its protein product is CASSFLGGGQPQHF.

As to this clone: This sample includes further DNA sequences coding for the same CDR3. The chain employs TRBV7-9 and TRBJ2-3, with D tentatively TRBD1 or TRBD2 (5 bases each). CDR1 and CDR2 (germline): SEHNR, FQNEAQ (reference sequence). The CDR3 is made up of 13 amino acids. Trimming took 5 bases from V and 4 from J, leaving 10 bases between them. CDR3 sequence reads: CASSPRGPDTQYF. In DNA form, the CDR3 reads TGTGCCAGCAGCCCTCGGGGCCCAGATACGCAGTATTTT.